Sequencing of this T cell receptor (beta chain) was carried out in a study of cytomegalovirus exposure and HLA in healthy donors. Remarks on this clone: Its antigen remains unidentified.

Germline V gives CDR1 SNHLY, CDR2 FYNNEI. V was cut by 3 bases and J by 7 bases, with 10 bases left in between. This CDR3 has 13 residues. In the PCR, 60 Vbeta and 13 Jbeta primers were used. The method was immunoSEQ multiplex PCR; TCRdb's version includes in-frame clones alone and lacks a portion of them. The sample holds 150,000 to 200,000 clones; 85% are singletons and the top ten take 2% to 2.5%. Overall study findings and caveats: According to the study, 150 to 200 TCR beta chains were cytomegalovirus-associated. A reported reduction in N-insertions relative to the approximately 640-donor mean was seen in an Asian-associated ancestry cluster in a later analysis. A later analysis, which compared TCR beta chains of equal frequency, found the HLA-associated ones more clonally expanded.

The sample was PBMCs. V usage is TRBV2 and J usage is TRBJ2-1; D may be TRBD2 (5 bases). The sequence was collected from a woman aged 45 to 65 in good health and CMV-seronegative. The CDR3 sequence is CASSDSAFNEQFF. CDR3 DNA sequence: TGTGCCAGCAGTGATAGCGCGTTTAATGAGCAGTTCTTC. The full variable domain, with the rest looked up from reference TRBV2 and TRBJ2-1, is EPEVTQTPSHQVTQMGQEVILRCVPISNHLYFYWYRQILGQKVEFLVSFYNNEISEKSEIFDDQFSVERPDGSNFTLKIRSTKLEDSAMYFCASSDSAFNEQFFGPGTRLTVL.